Listed here are 12 T cell receptor beta chains from one sample, sequenced in a study of T-cell memory formation after mild COVID-19. A single record per CDR3 protein comes from TCRdb applying MiXCR to the 5' RACE reads. The data show around 180,000 distinct CDR3 sequences, with around 18% seen just once and 3.9% held by the top ten. Sequencing was performed on PBMCs or a T cell subset sorted from them (not recorded which). Receptors originate from a man aged 18 to 30 who had mild COVID-19 (a few samples of this study predate the infection). Cell type and time point are not known.

The chain employs TRBV4-3 and TRBJ2-6; D possibly uses TRBD1 or TRBD2 (5 bases each). The CDR3 totals 16 residues. Germline CDR1 reads LGHNA; CDR2 reads YSLEER. The V and J ends lost 4 bases and 1 base respectively, with 11 bases between them. The CDR3 DNA follows: TGCGCCAGCAGCCGAGACTGGGGGTCTGGGGCCAACGTCCTGACTTTC. It translates to CASSRDWGSGANVLTF.

This clonotype was seen a few times. The chain couples TRBV4-3 to TRBJ2-3, with D perhaps matching TRBD2 (7 bases). With 1 base removed from V and 4 bases from J, the gap between germline ends came to 15 bases. Germline V gene data show CDR1 as LGHNA and CDR2 as YSLEER. The CDR3 consists of 16 residues. CDR3 bases: TGCGCCAGCAGCCAAGGAGGAGGGGGGGGATCAGATACGCAGTATTTT. Its translation: CASSQGGGGGSDTQYF.

This clonotype has only a few counts. V and J are TRBV7-9 and TRBJ1-4; a possible D gene is TRBD1 (5 bases). The CDR3 is made up of 13 amino acids. Deletions cut 7 bases from V and 7 bases from J, with 13 bases between. Germline CDR1 SEHNR, CDR2 FQNEAQ (reference sequence). The CDR3 region is CASTFDRFEKLFF. Written as DNA, the CDR3 is TGTGCCAGCACCTTCGACAGATTTGAAAAACTGTTTTTT.

This chain links TRBV5-1 with TRBJ1-1; 7 bases align to TRBD1. Germline V CDR1 and CDR2: SGHRS, YFSETQ. The CDR3 sequence is 14 residues long. The V gene end was trimmed by 0 bases and the J gene end by 10 bases; junction bases not matched to a gene: 9. The CDR3 is CASSLETGVSTAFF. CDR3 sequence (DNA): TGCGCCAGCAGCTTGGAAACAGGGGTATCCACAGCTTTCTTT.

The chain uses TRBV7-3 and TRBJ2-2; 8 bases are shared with TRBD1. Losses at the gene ends were 6 bases for V and 4 bases for J; bases not matched to a gene: 4. CDR3 length: 14 residues. Germline-derived CDR1 and CDR2 are SGHTA and FQGTGA. The CDR3 is CASRPGQGTGELFF. The CDR3 DNA follows: TGTGCCAGCAGACCCGGACAGGGCACCGGGGAGCTGTTTTTT. The full variable domain, in which reference TRBV7-3 and TRBJ2-2 provide the parts outside the CDR3, is GAGVSQTPSNKVTEKGKYVELRCDPISGHTALYWYRQSLGQGPEFLIYFQGTGAADDSGLPNDRFFAVRPEGSVSTLKIQRTERGDSAVYLCASRPGQGTGELFFGEGSRLTVL.

The sample holds a few counts of this clonotype. The chain couples TRBV6-1 to TRBJ1-2; 10 bases match TRBD1. Germline V gene lookup returns CDR1 MNHNS and CDR2 SASEGT. V dropped 6 bases and J dropped 4; count of bases not matched to a gene: 11. The length of the CDR3 is 16 residues. CDR3 region: CASRGDGGDRGYGYTF. In nucleotides, the CDR3 is TGTGCCAGCAGGGGGGATGGTGGGGACAGGGGCTATGGCTACACCTTC.

The rearrangement links TRBV5-1 to TRBJ1-2; perhaps TRBD1 as D (6 bases). CDR1 and CDR2 (germline): SGHRS, YFSETQ. V was cut by 0 bases and J by 2 bases, with 11 bases left in between. This CDR3 contains 15 residues. CDR3: CASSLAGGRNYGYTF. The DNA for the CDR3 is TGCGCCAGCAGCTTGGCGGGGGGGCGCAACTATGGCTACACCTTC.

The V call is TRBV5-1, the J call TRBJ2-3; D is perhaps TRBD1 (5 bases). Germline-derived CDR1 and CDR2 are SGHRS and YFSETQ. There are 16 residues in the CDR3. Trimming shortened V by 0 bases and J by 2 bases, and 13 bases separated the two germline ends. CDR3 region: CASSLASRASTDTQYF. In DNA, the CDR3 is TGCGCCAGCAGCTTGGCCTCCAGGGCATCCACAGATACGCAGTATTTT.

This chain links TRBV12-3 or TRBV12-4 with TRBJ1-2, with a weak D call TRBD1 (5 bases). V dropped 8 bases and J dropped 7 bases, with 17 bases sitting between them. The CDR3 length is 13 residues. As DNA, the CDR3 is TGTGCCAGCCGGTCGGACACTGGATTTGGCTACACCTTC. This translates into CASRSDTGFGYTF.

V is TRBV6-6 and J is TRBJ1-1; weak D call: TRBD1 (6 bases). The germline V gene encodes CDR1 MNHNY and CDR2 SVGAGI (reference sequence). Trimming took 2 bases from V and 4 from J, leaving 8 bases between them. The CDR3 runs to 13 residues. The CDR3 reads CASSYRGSTEAFF. As DNA, the CDR3 is TGTGCCAGCAGTTACAGGGGGAGCACTGAAGCTTTCTTT.

This chain joins TRBV4-1 and TRBJ2-6, with D possibly matching TRBD2 (6 bases). Germline assignment: CDR1 MGHRA and CDR2 YSYEKL. Trimming cost V 2 bases and J 2 bases, with 7 bases left between them. This CDR3 is 15 amino acids long. The CDR3 bases are TGCGCCAGCAGCCAATGGGGGGCTGGGGCCAACGTCCTGACTTTC. Translated, it gives CASSQWGAGANVLTF.

This clonotype was found a few times. The rearrangement uses TRBV20-1 and TRBJ2-5; 8 bases line up with TRBD2. This CDR3 is 13 amino acids long. Losses at the gene ends were 4 bases for V and 4 bases for J; bases not matched to a gene: 5. Germline CDR1 DFQATT, CDR2 SNEGSKA (reference sequence). The CDR3 loop is CSANGLALETQYF. The CDR3 DNA reads as TGCAGTGCTAATGGACTAGCCCTAGAGACCCAGTACTTC.